A selection of T cell receptor beta chains follows, all from one sample in a study of cytomegalovirus exposure and HLA in healthy donors. Some clones are missing from TCRdb's copy, which holds only in-frame ones; the method was immunoSEQ multiplex PCR. This sample has around 180,000 clones, with about three quarters found just once. The specimen was PBMCs. These receptors were taken from a girl between 5 and 17 years old in good health and CMV-seronegative. The CDR3 runs from the conserved cysteine through the conserved F or W. The D gene is left open where the match is weak. Clone size appears in some rows only: once, few, many, or a class for an expanded clone.

v_gene: TRBV14; abundance: NA; j_gene: TRBJ2-7; len: 14; d_gene: TRBD1; CDR3aa: CASSHRDRGREQYF; CDR3nt: TGTGCCAGCAGCCATAGGGACAGGGGGCGCGAGCAGTACTTC
v_gene: TRBV6-5; abundance: NA; j_gene: TRBJ1-1; len: 11; d_gene: NA; CDR3aa: CASGEGAEAFF; CDR3nt: TGTGCCAGTGGTGAAGGGGCTGAAGCTTTCTTT
v_gene: TRBV7-9; abundance: NA; j_gene: TRBJ1-5; len: 17; d_gene: NA; CDR3aa: CASSLGIGGGLMEPQHF; CDR3nt: TGTGCCAGCAGCCTAGGGATTGGGGGGGGACTTATGGAGCCCCAGCATTTT
v_gene: TRBV7-8; abundance: few; j_gene: TRBJ2-2; len: 16; d_gene: TRBD2; CDR3aa: CASSLGSGGAIGELFF; CDR3nt: TGTGCCAGCAGCTTAGGTAGCGGGGGGGCCATCGGGGAGCTGTTTTTT
v_gene: TRBV5-4; abundance: NA; j_gene: TRBJ2-5; len: 16; d_gene: TRBD2; CDR3aa: CASSGAGGIMEETQYF; CDR3nt: TGTGCCAGCAGCGGAGCGGGGGGGATTATGGAAGAGACCCAGTACTTC
v_gene: TRBV2; abundance: NA; j_gene: TRBJ1-2; len: 14; d_gene: TRBD1; CDR3aa: CASSVQGGFYGYTF; CDR3nt: TGTGCCAGCAGTGTACAGGGGGGGTTTTATGGCTACACCTTC
v_gene: TRBV13; abundance: NA; j_gene: TRBJ1-2; len: 17; d_gene: TRBD1; CDR3aa: CASSSDPSGQGAYGYTF; CDR3nt: TGTGCCAGCAGCTCTGACCCCTCCGGACAGGGAGCCTATGGCTACACCTTC
v_gene: TRBV4-1; abundance: NA; j_gene: TRBJ2-2; len: 15; d_gene: TRBD2; CDR3aa: CASSRGETNTGELFF; CDR3nt: TGCGCCAGCAGTCGGGGGGAAACGAACACCGGGGAGCTGTTTTTT
v_gene: TRBV2; abundance: NA; j_gene: TRBJ2-7; len: 15; d_gene: NA; CDR3aa: CASVAGTGDIYEQYF; CDR3nt: TGTGCCAGCGTCGCCGGGACTGGCGATATTTACGAGCAGTACTTC
v_gene: TRBV7-8; abundance: few; j_gene: TRBJ2-1; len: 18; d_gene: TRBD2; CDR3aa: CASSLGLAGGAGYNEQFF; CDR3nt: TGTGCCAGCAGCTTAGGACTAGCGGGGGGAGCAGGTTACAATGAGCAGTTCTTC
v_gene: TRBV27; abundance: NA; j_gene: TRBJ1-2; len: 15; d_gene: TRBD1; CDR3aa: CASSGGQALAIGYTF; CDR3nt: TGTGCCAGCAGTGGGGGACAGGCGCTTGCTATTGGCTACACCTTC
v_gene: TRBV19; abundance: NA; j_gene: TRBJ1-1; len: 17; d_gene: TRBD1; CDR3aa: CASSIDRQGQGDTEAFF; CDR3nt: TGTGCCAGTAGTATAGATCGGCAGGGGCAGGGGGATACTGAAGCTTTCTTT
v_gene: TRBV28; abundance: NA; j_gene: TRBJ1-6; len: 14; d_gene: NA; CDR3aa: CASSSRRWGGTLHF; CDR3nt: TGTGCCAGCAGTTCCCGGCGATGGGGGGGCACCCTCCACTTT
v_gene: TRBV5-1; abundance: NA; j_gene: TRBJ1-1; len: 13; d_gene: NA; CDR3aa: CASSLSENTEAFF; CDR3nt: TGCGCCAGCAGCTTGTCAGAGAACACTGAAGCTTTCTTT
v_gene: TRBV5-1; abundance: NA; j_gene: TRBJ2-2; len: 16; d_gene: NA; CDR3aa: CASSLVSGSNTGELFF; CDR3nt: TGTGCCAGCAGCTTGGTTTCAGGGTCCAACACCGGGGAGCTGTTTTTT
v_gene: TRBV10-1; abundance: NA; j_gene: TRBJ2-3; len: 15; d_gene: TRBD1; CDR3aa: CASSATTGPPDTQYF; CDR3nt: TGCGCCAGCAGCGCAACGACAGGGCCGCCAGATACGCAGTATTTT
v_gene: TRBV11-2; abundance: NA; j_gene: TRBJ2-1; len: 15; d_gene: TRBD2; CDR3aa: CASSPTSGSHNEQFF; CDR3nt: TGTGCCAGCAGCCCTACTAGCGGGAGTCACAATGAGCAGTTCTTC
v_gene: TRBV9; abundance: NA; j_gene: TRBJ2-5; len: 14; d_gene: NA; CDR3aa: CASSVGPTQETQYF; CDR3nt: TGTGCCAGCAGCGTAGGTCCTACTCAAGAGACCCAGTACTTC
v_gene: TRBV5-6; abundance: NA; j_gene: TRBJ1-6; len: 14; d_gene: NA; CDR3aa: CASSLTGLNSPLHF; CDR3nt: TGTGCCAGCAGCTTAACAGGGTTAAATTCACCCCTCCACTTT
v_gene: TRBV20-1; abundance: NA; j_gene: TRBJ1-1; len: 10; d_gene: TRBD1; CDR3aa: CRLTGGEAFF; CDR3nt: TGCAGGCTTACAGGGGGCGAAGCTTTCTTT
v_gene: TRBV2; abundance: few; j_gene: TRBJ2-7; len: 14; d_gene: NA; CDR3aa: CASSSGLPTYEQYF; CDR3nt: TGTGCCAGCAGCTCGGGACTCCCGACCTACGAGCAGTACTTC
v_gene: TRBV29-1; abundance: NA; j_gene: TRBJ1-2; len: 15; d_gene: NA; CDR3aa: CSVDSAIWGDYGYTF; CDR3nt: TGCAGCGTTGATTCAGCGATCTGGGGGGACTATGGCTACACCTTC
v_gene: TRBV7-6; abundance: NA; j_gene: TRBJ2-5; len: 15; d_gene: TRBD2; CDR3aa: CASSFSGGAFETQYF; CDR3nt: TGTGCCAGCAGTTTTAGCGGGGGGGCCTTTGAGACCCAGTACTTC
v_gene: TRBV25-1; abundance: NA; j_gene: TRBJ1-2; len: 14; d_gene: TRBD1; CDR3aa: CASREDRGLYGYTF; CDR3nt: TGTGCCAGCAGGGAGGACAGGGGGCTGTATGGCTACACCTTC
v_gene: TRBV4-2; abundance: NA; j_gene: TRBJ1-1; len: 19; d_gene: TRBD1; CDR3aa: CASSQEENDRATGNTEAFF; CDR3nt: TGTGCCAGCAGCCAAGAAGAAAACGACAGGGCGACAGGGAACACTGAAGCTTTCTTT
v_gene: TRBV4-2; abundance: NA; j_gene: TRBJ2-1; len: 17; d_gene: NA; CDR3aa: CASSQDDNLGHYNEQFF; CDR3nt: TGTGCCAGCAGCCAGGACGACAACCTGGGGCATTACAATGAGCAGTTCTTC
v_gene: TRBV19; abundance: NA; j_gene: TRBJ2-2; len: 18; d_gene: TRBD1; CDR3aa: CASRPHGGDRGLTGELFF; CDR3nt: TGTGCCAGTAGGCCTCATGGGGGGGACAGGGGGCTCACCGGGGAGCTGTTTTTT
v_gene: TRBV6-5; abundance: NA; j_gene: TRBJ1-4; len: 11; d_gene: NA; CDR3aa: CASRRNEKLFF; CDR3nt: TGTGCCAGCAGACGGAATGAAAAACTGTTTTTT
v_gene: TRBV25-1; abundance: NA; j_gene: TRBJ2-6; len: 18; d_gene: NA; CDR3aa: CASSPQGGVRSGANVLTF; CDR3nt: TGTGCCAGCAGTCCACAGGGAGGGGTCCGCTCTGGGGCCAACGTCCTGACTTTC
v_gene: TRBV12-5; abundance: NA; j_gene: TRBJ2-1; len: 16; d_gene: TRBD2; CDR3aa: CASGPRGRGGPNEQFF; CDR3nt: TGTGCTAGTGGTCCCCGTGGGCGGGGGGGCCCCAATGAGCAGTTCTTC
v_gene: TRBV28; abundance: NA; j_gene: TRBJ1-2; len: 14; d_gene: TRBD1; CDR3aa: CASSLSDRGYGYTF; CDR3nt: TGTGCCAGCAGTTTATCCGACAGGGGCTATGGCTACACCTTC
v_gene: TRBV27; abundance: once; j_gene: TRBJ2-7; len: 13; d_gene: NA; CDR3aa: CASSGGQPYEQYF; CDR3nt: TGTGCCAGCAGTGGTGGACAGCCCTACGAGCAGTACTTC
v_gene: TRBV25-1; abundance: NA; j_gene: TRBJ1-1; len: 12; d_gene: NA; CDR3aa: CAYGGLGTEAFF; CDR3nt: TGTGCCTACGGGGGGCTCGGCACTGAAGCTTTCTTT
v_gene: TRBV6-6; abundance: once; j_gene: TRBJ1-2; len: 15; d_gene: TRBD1; CDR3aa: CASSFRDSLLYGYTF; CDR3nt: TGTGCCAGCAGTTTCCGGGACAGCCTTCTCTATGGCTACACCTTC
v_gene: TRBV5-1; abundance: NA; j_gene: TRBJ1-5; len: 13; d_gene: NA; CDR3aa: CASSLARGTAQHF; CDR3nt: TGCGCCAGCAGCTTGGCCCGGGGGACGGCCCAGCATTTT
v_gene: TRBV6-5; abundance: NA; j_gene: TRBJ1-5; len: 14; d_gene: NA; CDR3aa: CASSYTSGNQPQHF; CDR3nt: TGTGCCAGCAGTTACACCTCAGGGAATCAGCCCCAGCATTTT
v_gene: TRBV5-1; abundance: NA; j_gene: TRBJ1-6; len: 14; d_gene: NA; CDR3aa: CASSPGSINSPLHF; CDR3nt: TGCGCCAGCAGCCCCGGGTCGATAAATTCACCCCTCCACTTT
v_gene: TRBV10-3; abundance: NA; j_gene: TRBJ2-3; len: 14; d_gene: TRBD2; CDR3aa: CAANSGVQSDTQYF; CDR3nt: TGTGCCGCCAATAGCGGGGTGCAATCAGATACGCAGTATTTT
v_gene: TRBV6-6; abundance: NA; j_gene: TRBJ1-4; len: 16; d_gene: TRBD1; CDR3aa: CASSYSVGQGAEKLFF; CDR3nt: TGTGCCAGCAGTTACTCAGTAGGACAGGGGGCTGAAAAACTGTTTTTT
v_gene: TRBV2; abundance: few; j_gene: TRBJ2-1; len: 14; d_gene: NA; CDR3aa: CASSERQVYNEQFF; CDR3nt: TGTGCCAGCAGTGAAAGACAAGTTTACAATGAGCAGTTCTTC
v_gene: TRBV6-5; abundance: NA; j_gene: TRBJ2-1; len: 13; d_gene: NA; CDR3aa: CASSRDSYNEQFF; CDR3nt: TGTGCCAGCAGCCGTGACAGCTACAATGAGCAGTTCTTC
v_gene: TRBV19; abundance: few; j_gene: TRBJ1-3; len: 15; d_gene: NA; CDR3aa: CASSMSRGVADTIYF; CDR3nt: TGTGCCAGTAGTATGAGTCGGGGGGTTGCGGACACCATATATTTT
v_gene: TRBV7-9; abundance: NA; j_gene: TRBJ1-1; len: 16; d_gene: NA; CDR3aa: CASSPPGGQENTEAFF; CDR3nt: TGTGCCAGCAGCCCCCCGGGGGGGCAGGAGAACACTGAAGCTTTCTTT
v_gene: TRBV9; abundance: NA; j_gene: TRBJ1-1; len: 16; d_gene: TRBD1; CDR3aa: CASSPKTGASEGEAFF; CDR3nt: TGTGCCAGCAGCCCAAAGACAGGGGCGAGCGAAGGCGAAGCTTTCTTT
v_gene: TRBV29-1; abundance: NA; j_gene: TRBJ2-3; len: 10; d_gene: NA; CDR3aa: CSAFTDTQYF; CDR3nt: TGCAGCGCATTTACAGATACGCAGTATTTT
v_gene: TRBV7-6; abundance: NA; j_gene: TRBJ2-1; len: 14; d_gene: NA; CDR3aa: CASSLAPSYNEQFF; CDR3nt: TGTGCCAGCAGCTTAGCCCCGTCCTACAATGAGCAGTTCTTC
v_gene: TRBV18; abundance: NA; j_gene: TRBJ2-3; len: 14; d_gene: NA; CDR3aa: CASSPPIITDTQYF; CDR3nt: TGTGCCAGCTCACCACCTATTATCACAGATACGCAGTATTTT
v_gene: TRBV19; abundance: NA; j_gene: TRBJ2-7; len: 14; d_gene: NA; CDR3aa: CASSIMAGTYEQYF; CDR3nt: TGTGCCAGTAGTATTATGGCGGGGACCTACGAGCAGTACTTC
v_gene: TRBV6-6; abundance: NA; j_gene: TRBJ2-7; len: 11; d_gene: NA; CDR3aa: CASSPQVEQYF; CDR3nt: TGTGCCAGCAGTCCACAGGTGGAGCAGTACTTC
v_gene: TRBV25-1; abundance: NA; j_gene: TRBJ1-6; len: 14; d_gene: NA; CDR3aa: CASSDAGGQSPLHF; CDR3nt: TGTGCCAGCAGTGATGCGGGCGGGCAATCACCCCTCCACTTT
v_gene: TRBV9; abundance: NA; j_gene: TRBJ2-7; len: 13; d_gene: TRBD2; CDR3aa: CASSGTSLGEQYF; CDR3nt: TGTGCCAGCAGCGGGACTAGTCTCGGCGAGCAGTACTTC
v_gene: TRBV2; abundance: NA; j_gene: TRBJ2-2; len: 16; d_gene: NA; CDR3aa: CASRDLQGSNTGELFF; CDR3nt: TGTGCCAGCAGGGACTTACAGGGTTCTAACACCGGGGAGCTGTTTTTT
v_gene: TRBV13; abundance: NA; j_gene: TRBJ2-3; len: 16; d_gene: TRBD2; CDR3aa: CASSLGTSGSTDTQYF; CDR3nt: TGTGCCAGCAGCCTCGGGACTAGCGGATCCACAGATACGCAGTATTTT
v_gene: TRBV7-8; abundance: NA; j_gene: TRBJ2-7; len: 13; d_gene: NA; CDR3aa: CASSLGWVGEQYF; CDR3nt: TGTGCCAGCAGCTTAGGTTGGGTCGGGGAGCAGTACTTC
v_gene: TRBV5-1; abundance: NA; j_gene: TRBJ2-2; len: 16; d_gene: TRBD1; CDR3aa: CASRLDRGAIAGELFF; CDR3nt: TGCGCCAGCAGGTTGGACAGGGGTGCAATCGCCGGGGAGCTGTTTTTT
v_gene: TRBV19; abundance: NA; j_gene: TRBJ1-6; len: 15; d_gene: TRBD1; CDR3aa: CASSSGQGATSPLHF; CDR3nt: TGTGCCAGTAGCAGTGGACAGGGGGCGACTTCACCCCTCCACTTT
v_gene: TRBV5-1; abundance: NA; j_gene: TRBJ1-6; len: 14; d_gene: TRBD1; CDR3aa: CASSLRDRASPLHF; CDR3nt: TGCGCCAGCAGCCTCCGGGACAGAGCCTCACCCCTCCACTTT
v_gene: TRBV5-1; abundance: NA; j_gene: TRBJ1-1; len: 15; d_gene: NA; CDR3aa: CASSLVGGANTEAFF; CDR3nt: TGCGCCAGCAGCTTGGTTGGGGGGGCGAACACTGAAGCTTTCTTT
v_gene: TRBV6-5; abundance: NA; j_gene: TRBJ1-2; len: 14; d_gene: NA; CDR3aa: CASSYSPGLDGYTF; CDR3nt: TGTGCCAGCAGTTACTCCCCAGGGTTAGATGGCTACACCTTC